The text below deals with one T cell receptor beta chain. Its antigen is not identified. The sample comes from a study of shared clonotypes between healthy human individuals. Data came from immunoSEQ multiplex PCR; TCRdb stores just in-frame clones and leaves some out. The sample carries about 660,000 clones, about 74% recorded once. Whole-study results and caveats: Having only a few donors restricted how much genetic and exposure-history diversity was captured.

Trimming left V 2 bases short and J 15 bases short, with 11 bases between. CDR3 length: 11 residues. The germline gives CDR1 MDHEN, CDR2 SYDVKM. Sequencing was carried out using memory CD4+ T cells sorted from blood. Specified subset: CD45RA-negative fraction. The clonotype originates from a woman in her 30s in good health. V usage is TRBV28 and J usage is TRBJ1-3; D perhaps matches TRBD1 (5 bases). CDR3 in DNA: TGTGCCAGCAGTTTACCGGGACGGGAATATTTT. It codes for CASSLPGREYF.